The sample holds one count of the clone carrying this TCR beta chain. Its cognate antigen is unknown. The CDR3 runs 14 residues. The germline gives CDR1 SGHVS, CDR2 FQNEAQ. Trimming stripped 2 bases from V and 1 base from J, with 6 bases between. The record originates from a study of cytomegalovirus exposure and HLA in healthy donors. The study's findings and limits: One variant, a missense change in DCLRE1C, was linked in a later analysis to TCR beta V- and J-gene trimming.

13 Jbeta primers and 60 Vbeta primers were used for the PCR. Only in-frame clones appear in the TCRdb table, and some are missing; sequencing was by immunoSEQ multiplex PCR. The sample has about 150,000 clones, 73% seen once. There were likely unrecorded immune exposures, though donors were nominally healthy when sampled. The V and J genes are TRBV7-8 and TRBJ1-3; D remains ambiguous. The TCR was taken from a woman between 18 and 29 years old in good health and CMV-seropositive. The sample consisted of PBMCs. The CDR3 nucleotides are TGTGCCAGCAGCTTACAGTGGTCTGGAAACACCATATATTTT. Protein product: CASSLQWSGNTIYF.